This passage covers 21 T cell receptor beta chains from one sample sequenced in a study of blood T cell repertoires in COVID-19. The protocol was immunoSEQ multiplex PCR, while the TCRdb copy is restricted to in-frame clones and leaves out a portion. Of about 310,000 clones in the sample, about nine tenths are singletons; the top ten hold 1%. Input material: peripheral blood. The receptors were sampled from a man aged 45-65 years with active or convalescent COVID-19.

This chain joins TRBV18 and TRBJ2-2; TRBD1 is a possible D gene (5 bases). Germline V gene sequence: CDR1 KGHSH, CDR2 LQKENI. Trimming stripped 5 bases from V and 5 bases from J, with 12 bases between. The CDR3 runs 14 residues. CDR3 bases: TGTGCCAGCTCAAACAGGCAGGCTACCGGGGAGCTGTTTTTT. Translated: CASSNRQATGELFF.

The chain uses TRBV5-1 and TRBJ2-3, with 10 bases fitting TRBD1. Germline V CDR1 and CDR2: SGHRS, YFSETQ. Trimming cost V 0 bases and J 3 bases; bases outside gene matches: 4. The CDR3 has 16 residues. The CDR3 DNA is TGCGCCAGCAGCTTGGGGGACAGGGGTGGGACAGATACGCAGTATTTT. It is translated as CASSLGDRGGTDTQYF.

The chain combines TRBV28 with TRBJ2-3, with 10 bases fitting TRBD1. The CDR3 sequence is 14 residues long. The V and J ends lost 7 bases and 4 bases, in that order; junction bases with no gene match: 5. Germline V gene lookup returns CDR1 MDHEN and CDR2 SYDVKM. The DNA of the CDR3 is TGTGCCAGCACGGGGACAGGGGAGGCAGATACGCAGTATTTT. This translates into CASTGTGEADTQYF.

In DNA, the CDR3 is TGTGCCAGCAGTTCTGATACAGGGGGCGGTGGGACCCAGTACTTC. Amino acids: CASSSDTGGGGTQYF. The J gene is TRBJ2-5, the V gene TRBV7-7; 9 nucleotides line up with TRBD1. The CDR3 spans 15 residues. V shed 6 bases, J shed 7 bases, and the junction held 12 bases outside the gene matches. Per the germline V gene, CDR1 is SSHAT and CDR2 is FNYEAQ (reference sequence). The variable domain in full, completed from reference TRBV7-7 and TRBJ2-5, reads GAGVSQSPRYKVTKRGQDVTLRCDPISSHATLYWYQQALGQGPEFLTYFNYEAQPDKSGLPSDRFSAERPEGSISTLTIQRTEQRDSAMYRCASSSDTGGGGTQYFGPGTRLLVL.

This clone was counted once. The chain has TRBV7-8 and TRBJ1-5; D not certain. CDR1 is SGHVS and CDR2 is FQNEAQ in the germline V gene. This CDR3 region has 15 residues. The V gene lost 2 bases and the J gene lost 0 bases, with 8 bases spanning the gap. Here the CDR3 DNA reads TGTGCCAGCAGCTTAATTCGAGATAGCAATCAGCCCCAGCATTTT. Protein sequence: CASSLIRDSNQPQHF.

The rearrangement joins TRBV6-5 to TRBJ1-2; 10 bases agree with TRBD1. The CDR3 consists of 15 residues. V lost 6 bases, J lost 8 bases, and 12 bases stayed unmatched. The germline CDR1 and CDR2 sequences are MNHEY and SVGAGI. CDR3 nucleotide sequence: TGTGCCAGCAGCCCCGTTGACAGGGGGCAAAGGGGCTACACCTTC. This gives the protein CASSPVDRGQRGYTF.

The chain has TRBV18 and TRBJ2-7; TRBD2 agrees at 9 bases. From germline, CDR1 is KGHSH and CDR2 LQKENI. The CDR3 sequence is 16 residues long. The V segment lost 8 bases and the J segment 5 bases; nucleotides outside the gene matches: 16. As DNA, the CDR3 is TGTGCCAGCCAGAACAAATTCGGGACTAGCTTCCACGAGCAGTACTTC. Translation gives CASQNKFGTSFHEQYF.

The rearrangement joins TRBV24-1 to TRBJ2-2, with TRBD2 matching over 7 bases. J gave up 2 bases and V 3 bases, and 8 bases lay outside the gene matches. The CDR3 spans 17 residues. Germline lookup yields CDR1 KGHDR and CDR2 SFDVKD. CDR3 sequence (DNA): TGTGCCACCAGTGATGTAACCGGGACTAAAAACACCGGGGAGCTGTTTTTT. Residues: CATSDVTGTKNTGELFF.

This rearrangement joins TRBV27 to TRBJ2-5; 7 bases are shared with TRBD2. J lost 5 bases, V lost 6 bases, and 6 bases had no gene match. This CDR3 comprises 13 residues. Germline assignment: CDR1 MNHEY and CDR2 SMNVEV (reference sequence). Here the CDR3 reads CASSAGVGETQYF. CDR3 nucleotide sequence: TGTGCCAGCAGCGCGGGGGTCGGGGAGACCCAGTACTTC.

The gene calls are TRBV7-2 and TRBJ1-2; D possibly corresponds to TRBD1 (5 bases). The CDR3 is 15 residues long. V gave up 4 bases and J gave up 8 bases, with 20 bases separating them. Looked up from germline, CDR1 is SGHTA and CDR2 is FQGNSA. This chain's CDR3 is CASSSERGGISGYTF. CDR3 in DNA: TGTGCCAGCAGCTCGGAACGGGGGGGAATAAGCGGCTACACCTTC.

The chain joins TRBV5-1 to TRBJ2-5; TRBD1 matches at 7 bases. Trimming removed 1 base from V and 2 bases from J; junction bases left unmatched: 8. The CDR3 sequence is 16 residues long. Looked up from germline, CDR1 is SGHRS and CDR2 is YFSETQ. Written as DNA, the CDR3 is TGCGCCAGCAGCTTGAGTCCCGGGACAGCACAAGAGACCCAGTACTTC. Translated: CASSLSPGTAQETQYF.

There are a few counts of this clone. V usage is TRBV4-2 and J usage is TRBJ1-2; 7 nucleotides line up with TRBD1. With 4 bases clipped from V and 3 bases from J, the junction kept 11 bases outside the gene matches. Germline V gene sequence: CDR1 LGHNA, CDR2 YNFKEQ. The CDR3 has 16 amino acids. CDR3 amino acids: CASSPYSTGSDYGYTF. In DNA, the CDR3 is TGTGCCAGCAGCCCTTATTCGACAGGGTCGGACTATGGCTACACCTTC.

J is TRBJ2-7 and V is TRBV10-3, with TRBD1 identical over 7 bases. This CDR3 contains 16 residues. Germline CDR1 is ENHRY and CDR2 is SYGVKD. Trimming at V came to 8 bases and at J to 0 bases, leaving 13 bases not matched to a gene. CDR3 residues: CAIAKGQTQISYEQYF. CDR3 nucleotides: TGTGCCATCGCGAAGGGACAGACACAAATCTCCTACGAGCAGTACTTC.

This clone has only one observation. This chain joins TRBV11-2 and TRBJ1-4; the match to TRBD1 covers 7 bases. The CDR3 is made up of 15 amino acids. V lost 1 base, J lost 7 bases, and 6 bases stayed unmatched. Germline V gene sequence: CDR1 SGHAT, CDR2 FQNNGV. CDR3 nucleotides: TGTGCCAGCAGCTTAGGGGGACAGCATTTTGAAAAACTGTTTTTT. Its translation: CASSLGGQHFEKLFF.

Here the CDR3 reads CASSKGTGNSPLHF. The CDR3 region has the DNA TGCGCCAGCAGCAAAGGGACAGGGAATTCACCCCTCCACTTT. The chain is built from TRBV5-1 and TRBJ1-6; 9 bases agree with TRBD1. The CDR3 has 14 amino acids. With V trimmed by 4 bases and J by 7 bases, 3 bases remained unmatched. Germline V gives CDR1 SGHRS, CDR2 YFSETQ.

The chain combines TRBV5-4 with TRBJ2-3; D is unclear. The CDR3 runs to 14 residues. Trimming took off 0 bases at V and 0 bases at J, with 5 bases between the two ends. The germline gives CDR1 SGHNT, CDR2 YYREEE (reference sequence). The CDR3 spells CASSLASSTDTQYF. The CDR3 DNA follows: TGTGCCAGCAGCTTGGCCTCGAGCACAGATACGCAGTATTTT.

The J gene is TRBJ1-2, the V gene TRBV4-2; D perhaps matches TRBD1 (6 bases). The germline V and J ends were trimmed by 0 bases and 2 bases, with 10 bases remaining between them. There are 15 residues in the CDR3. Germline V gene lookup returns CDR1 LGHNA and CDR2 YNFKEQ. The CDR3, as DNA: TGTGCCAGCAGCCAAGAACGGGGGGCAAACTATGGCTACACCTTC. Protein: CASSQERGANYGYTF.

The rearrangement joins TRBV4-1 to TRBJ1-2; D gene ambiguous. Germline V gene sequence: CDR1 MGHRA, CDR2 YSYEKL. With 4 bases removed from V and 2 bases from J, the gap between germline ends came to 17 bases. This CDR3 contains 16 residues. The CDR3 DNA reads as TGCGCCAGCAGCCGCGCCCGCCGGGAGATAAACTATGGCTACACCTTC. Its protein is CASSRARREINYGYTF.

This chain uses TRBV29-1 with TRBJ1-1; 9 nucleotides agree with TRBD1. Germline V gives CDR1 SQVTM, CDR2 ANQGSEA. This CDR3 is built from 14 residues. V was clipped by 6 bases and J by 5 bases; unmatched bases: 10. The CDR3 loop is CSVSRTGVRTEAFF. CDR3 nucleotides: TGCAGCGTCTCGAGGACAGGGGTTCGTACTGAAGCTTTCTTT.

The CDR3 DNA sequence: TGTGCCAGCAGTCAGGGGGACTGGACCGGGGAGCTGTTTTTT. Protein: CASSQGDWTGELFF. The rearrangement uses TRBV2 and TRBJ2-2; D may be TRBD1 (7 bases). The CDR3 totals 14 residues. Trimming cost V 5 bases and J 5 bases, with 12 bases left between them. Germline V CDR1 and CDR2: SNHLY, FYNNEI.

This sequence joins TRBV28 and TRBJ2-3, with 9 bases that match TRBD1. The trim removed 10 bases at V and 3 bases at J, leaving 5 bases unmatched. The germline V gene has CDR1 MDHEN and CDR2 SYDVKM. This CDR3 contains 13 residues. CDR3 in DNA: TGTGCCACCAGGGGACAGGGAACAGATACGCAGTATTTT. The encoded protein is CATRGQGTDTQYF.